Below, 23 T cell receptor beta chains from the same sample are listed, as sequenced in a study of Ad26.COV2.S vaccination and SARS-CoV-2 variants. Profiled with immunoSEQ multiplex PCR; TCRdb holds only in-frame clones, not every one. The sample holds fewer than 400,000 clones, around four fifths seen once. Treatment denoted: roughly 19 received Ad26.COV2.S at low or high dose, single or two shots; five or six received placebo; per-sample allocation not given. The investigators took samples on day 63 after the first vaccine or placebo injection. Specimen: peripheral blood, collected in a trial of Ad26.COV2.S vaccine versus placebo. The receptor set was obtained from a person between 18 and 59 years old who received the Ad26.COV2.S COVID-19 vaccine or a placebo.

V gene TRBV5-1 combines with J gene TRBJ2-5, with D perhaps matching TRBD1 or TRBD2 (5 bases each). V lost 9 bases, J lost 3 bases, and 30 bases lay in between. The CDR3 covers 18 residues. Germline assignment: CDR1 SGHRS and CDR2 YFSETQ. The DNA of the CDR3 is TGCGCCACCAAGCTTTCCGCAGGGAGTTGGGTTGGGGAAGAGACCCAGTACTTC. Translating it yields CATKLSAGSWVGEETQYF.

This clone was found once. V and J are TRBV29-1 and TRBJ2-1; 9 positions agree with TRBD2. Germline CDR1 reads SQVTM; CDR2 reads ANQGSEA. This CDR3 is built from 15 residues. V dropped 4 bases and J dropped 3; count of bases not matched to a gene: 7. The CDR3 DNA follows: TGCAGCGTTGCCGGCGGGGGGGGAATCTACAATGAGCAGTTCTTC. Its translation: CSVAGGGGIYNEQFF.

This clone was recorded only once. V gene TRBV7-3 combines with J gene TRBJ1-1; TRBD1 matches 9 bases. The CDR3 is 15 residues long. Germline values: CDR1 SGHTA, CDR2 FQGTGA. V lost 3 bases and J lost 5; bases outside the gene matches: 7. CDR3 bases: TGTGCCAGCAGCTTGCCCGACAGGGGGTTGACTGAAGCTTTCTTT. Protein sequence: CASSLPDRGLTEAFF.

The rearrangement links TRBV6-6 to TRBJ2-7; D unresolved. This CDR3 comprises 16 residues. Deletions cut 3 bases from V and 2 bases from J, with 17 bases between. Germline assignment: CDR1 MNHNY and CDR2 SVGAGI (reference sequence). In DNA, the CDR3 is TGTGCCAGCAGTTATCTAAAAGGGTCTGAAGCCTACGAGCAGTACTTC. The encoded protein is CASSYLKGSEAYEQYF.

V usage is TRBV5-1 and J usage is TRBJ2-1, with D possibly matching TRBD2 (6 bases). Trimming took off 4 bases at V and 5 bases at J, with 16 bases between the two ends. CDR3 length: 15 residues. Germline V CDR1 and CDR2: SGHRS, YFSETQ. As DNA, the CDR3 is TGCGCCAGCAGCCCGGACGCGGGACTCCACAATGAGCAGTTCTTC. Translating it yields CASSPDAGLHNEQFF. Filled out from reference TRBV5-1 and TRBJ2-1, the complete variable domain reads KAGVTQTPRYLIKTRGQQVTLSCSPISGHRSVSWYQQTPGQGLQFLFEYFSETQRNKGNFPGRFSGRQFSNSRSEMNVSTLELGDSALYLCASSPDAGLHNEQFFGPGTRLTVL.

J is TRBJ2-1 and V is TRBV18, with 10 bases identical to TRBD1. This CDR3 is 17 amino acids long. Unmatched junction bases numbered 6, after V lost 1 base and J lost 3 bases. Germline V lookup: CDR1 KGHSH, CDR2 LQKENI. CDR3 loop: CASSPQGQGKGYNEQFF. The CDR3 DNA reads as TGTGCCAGCTCACCACAGGGACAGGGGAAAGGCTACAATGAGCAGTTCTTC.

As concerns this clone: The germline gene is not matched at one end of the junction; a read error may be the cause. This chain connects TRBV6-6 to TRBJ2-5, with D maybe TRBD1 (5 bases). CDR1 and CDR2 (germline): MNHNY, SVGAGI (reference sequence). This CDR3 is built from 11 residues. CDR3 bases: TGTGCCAGCGGAATAGGTGACAGTTTTAACTTC. It is translated as CASGIGDSFNF.

V is TRBV28 and J is TRBJ2-7; a possible D gene is TRBD1 (6 bases). The V gene's germline CDR1 is MDHEN and CDR2 SYDVKM. The CDR3 has 16 residues. V was pared by 3 bases and J by 2 bases, with 17 bases between. The CDR3 sequence is CASSLRTGPVAYEQYF. The DNA for the CDR3 is TGTGCCAGCAGTTTGCGTACAGGGCCAGTGGCCTACGAGCAGTACTTC.

Only a few counts were recorded for this clone. The V and J genes are TRBV28 and TRBJ1-4; no clear D. This CDR3 contains 15 residues. Trimming shortened V by 5 bases and J by 3 bases, and 13 bases separated the two germline ends. Germline assignment: CDR1 MDHEN and CDR2 SYDVKM. The CDR3 is CASSSIQISNEKLFF. CDR3 nucleotides: TGTGCCAGCAGTAGTATACAGATATCTAATGAAAAACTGTTTTTT.

The chain combines TRBV15 with TRBJ1-1; D ambiguous. Germline loops: CDR1 LNHNV, CDR2 YYDKDF (reference sequence). The V end lost 0 bases, the J end lost 1 base, and 3 bases lay between the germline ends. This CDR3 region has 13 residues. The CDR3: CATSRDPNTEAFF. In DNA, the CDR3 is TGTGCCACCAGCAGAGACCCGAACACTGAAGCTTTCTTT.

V gene TRBV30 combines with J gene TRBJ1-2, with 7 bases aligning to TRBD1. This CDR3 is built from 16 residues. Unmatched junction bases numbered 13, after V lost 2 bases and J lost 4 bases. Per germline, CDR1 GTSNPN and CDR2 SVGIG (reference sequence). As DNA, the CDR3 is TGTGCCTGGAGTCGAACTCTAGGGGGCAGGAGCTATGGCTACACCTTC. It encodes CAWSRTLGGRSYGYTF.

The rearrangement links TRBV6-5 to TRBJ2-7; 8 bases are shared with TRBD1. V was pared by 10 bases and J by 2 bases, with 7 bases of the junction left unmatched. The germline CDR1 and CDR2 sequences are MNHEY and SVGAGI. The CDR3 is 13 amino acids. CDR3 coding DNA: TGTGCCACCGCACAGGGGGTAGCCTACGAGCAGTACTTC. This codes for CATAQGVAYEQYF.

The chain employs TRBV5-4 and TRBJ2-2; the D is unclear. Trimming left V 5 bases short and J 6 bases short, with 17 bases between. This CDR3 region has 15 residues. Germline V CDR1 and CDR2: SGHNT, YYREEE (reference sequence). The CDR3 nucleotides read TGTGCCAGCAGGGCCGGCGTTATGGAAGCCGGGGAGCTGTTTTTT. Translating it yields CASRAGVMEAGELFF. The full variable domain, with the rest looked up from reference TRBV5-4 and TRBJ2-2, is ETGVTQSPTHLIKTRGQQVTLRCSSQSGHNTVSWYQQALGQGPQFIFQYYREEENGRGNFPPRFSGLQFPNYSSELNVNALELDDSALYLCASRAGVMEAGELFFGEGSRLTVL.

The chain is built from TRBV7-6 and TRBJ2-7; unclear D gene. The CDR3 is made up of 14 amino acids. Trimming pared 1 base from V and 2 bases from J, leaving 9 bases between. Germline values: CDR1 SGHVS, CDR2 FNYEAQ. This CDR3 reads CASSLETGTYEQYF. DNA for the CDR3: TGTGCCAGCAGCTTAGAAACGGGCACCTACGAGCAGTACTTC.

The chain employs TRBV6-2 or TRBV6-3 and TRBJ1-1; D perhaps matches TRBD1 (5 bases). The CDR3 loop spans 15 amino acids. The V gene lost 2 bases and the J gene lost 0 bases, with 10 bases spanning the gap. The germline CDR1 and CDR2 sequences are MNHEY and SVGEGT. This CDR3 is CASSYPGSLNTEAFF. The CDR3 DNA reads TGTGCCAGCAGTTACCCAGGGTCTCTGAACACTGAAGCTTTCTTT.

The chain joins TRBV5-1 to TRBJ1-1; D gene ambiguous. The CDR3 runs to 14 residues. V was cut by 0 bases and J by 6 bases, with 12 bases left in between. Germline V gene lookup returns CDR1 SGHRS and CDR2 YFSETQ. The CDR3 protein is CASSLEGMRAEAFF. For the CDR3, the DNA is TGCGCCAGCAGCTTGGAGGGTATGAGGGCTGAAGCTTTCTTT.

The rearrangement uses TRBV28 and TRBJ2-3; 7 positions match TRBD1. Germline V lookup: CDR1 MDHEN, CDR2 SYDVKM. The CDR3 is 14 amino acids. V shed 5 bases, J shed 2 bases, and the junction held 4 bases outside the gene matches. CDR3 region: CASSATGVTDTQYF. CDR3 nucleotides: TGTGCCAGCAGTGCAACAGGGGTCACAGATACGCAGTATTTT.

In this sample, this clone turned up a few times. The chain combines TRBV5-8 with TRBJ2-7, with a possible D match to TRBD2 (5 bases). V lost 0 bases and J lost 9, with 16 bases in between. The CDR3 runs to 14 residues. Germline V lookup: CDR1 SGHTS, CDR2 YDEGEE. CDR3 protein: CASSLVGLEEVQYF. The CDR3 DNA reads TGTGCCAGCAGCTTGGTAGGTCTGGAGGAGGTGCAGTACTTC.

This rearrangement joins TRBV18 to TRBJ2-3; 11 positions agree with TRBD2. Trimming cost V 3 bases and J 2 bases; bases outside gene matches: 7. This CDR3 spans 17 amino acids. Germline CDR1 reads KGHSH; CDR2 reads LQKENI. The CDR3 is CASSPLLAGAATDTQYF. CDR3 DNA: TGTGCCAGCTCACCGCTACTAGCGGGGGCCGCCACAGATACGCAGTATTTT. The full variable domain, its missing parts supplied by reference TRBV18 and TRBJ2-3, is NAGVMQNPRHLVRRRGQEARLRCSPMKGHSHVYWYRQLPEEGLKFMVYLQKENIIDESGMPKERFSAEFPKEGPSILRIQQVVRGDSAAYFCASSPLLAGAATDTQYFGPGTRLTVL.

As to this clone: The junction differs from germline at one of its ends, possibly a read error. This sequence joins TRBV6-5 and TRBJ1-2; the D gene is possibly TRBD1 (5 bases). The CDR3 has 12 amino acids. CDR1 and CDR2 (germline): MNHEY, SVGAGI. Here the CDR3 reads CASSSPGTESHF. The CDR3 nucleotides are TGTGCCAGCAGCTCCCCCGGGACTGAGTCCCACTTC.

This rearrangement joins TRBV5-4 to TRBJ1-4; no definite D call. Germline assignment: CDR1 SGHNT and CDR2 YYREEE (reference sequence). Between the trimmed V and J ends, which lost 0 bases and 4 bases, there was a span of 7 bases. This CDR3 region has 14 residues. The CDR3, as DNA: TGTGCCAGCAGCTTGGCCGGTAGTAATGAAAAACTGTTTTTT. Its protein product is CASSLAGSNEKLFF.

The DNA for the CDR3 is TGCGCCAGCAGCGGCGGGACTTCGGTAGGCTACGAGCAGTACTTC. Its translation: CASSGGTSVGYEQYF. The chain couples TRBV5-1 to TRBJ2-7; weak D call: TRBD2 (6 bases). The CDR3 is 15 amino acids. Germline V gene sequence: CDR1 SGHRS, CDR2 YFSETQ. V was pared by 4 bases and J by 3 bases, with 17 bases between.

Notes on this clone: The sample holds other DNA sequences that translate to the same CDR3. V usage is TRBV2 and J usage is TRBJ2-5; no clear D. Germline assignment: CDR1 SNHLY and CDR2 FYNNEI. Trimming shortened V by 4 bases and J by 2 bases, and 8 bases separated the two germline ends. This CDR3 is built from 13 residues. The DNA for the CDR3 is TGTGCCAGCAGTGTCCTCAGGCAAGAGACCCAGTACTTC. It is translated as CASSVLRQETQYF.